This TCR beta chain came from a study of response to subunit inactivated influenza vaccine. Findings of the study overall: Researchers suggested that each seasonal influenza vaccination recruits few new T cells.

TCRdb re-called the RT-PCR reads through MiXCR, storing one row per CDR3 protein. The data contain a few hundred thousand distinct CDR3 sequences, 10% to 11% of them seen just once; the ten biggest clones take up over 9.5%. This clonotype has just a few counts. What it recognizes is unknown. Trimming pared 5 bases from V and 8 bases from J, leaving 12 bases between. The CDR3 consists of 11 residues. Looked up from germline, CDR1 is DFQATT and CDR2 is SNEGSKA (reference sequence). The sequence derives from a man over 45 who received an inactivated influenza vaccine. The sample in question was PBMCs from blood, obtained 35 to 45 days after vaccination. The chain uses TRBV20-1 and TRBJ1-2, with D possibly matching TRBD1 (5 bases). CDR3 nucleotide sequence: TGCAGTGCTTCCGACACAGGAGGCTACACCTTC. It encodes CSASDTGGYTF.